Listed below are T cell receptor beta chains from one sample, sequenced in a study of T cell responses to AZD1222 COVID-19 vaccine. Libraries were prepared by immunoSEQ multiplex PCR; TCRdb keeps only in-frame clonotypes and omits some of them. The sample contains some 150,000 clones, roughly 90% of which appear only once. The source material was peripheral blood, sampled on day 0 of AZD1222 vaccination. Receptor source: an adult in good health. CDR3s include the opening cysteine and the closing phenylalanine or tryptophan. The D gene is left open where the match is weak. Size is stated for part of the rows, as once, few or many counts, or as a class when the clone is expanded.

clone size: -
V gene: TRBV6-5
D gene: -
J gene: TRBJ1-1
CDR3 length: 15
CDR3 DNA: TGTGCCAGCACCAGAAGAGGGGATATGAACACTGAAGCTTTCTTT
CDR3 protein: CASTRRGDMNTEAFF

clone size: -
V gene: TRBV15
D gene: -
J gene: TRBJ1-2
CDR3 length: 18
CDR3 DNA: TGTGCCACCAGCAGAGTCATGGACCCGGAAGCCAAGGATTATGGCTACACCTTC
CDR3 protein: CATSRVMDPEAKDYGYTF

clone size: -
V gene: TRBV5-6
D gene: TRBD2
J gene: TRBJ2-7
CDR3 length: 18
CDR3 DNA: TGTGCCAGCAGCCCCATACGGACTAGCGGGGGGCCCCTCTTCGAGCAGTACTTC
CDR3 protein: CASSPIRTSGGPLFEQYF

clone size: -
V gene: TRBV7-3
D gene: -
J gene: TRBJ2-2
CDR3 length: 14
CDR3 DNA: TGTGCCAGCAGCCCCGGGACGGTCACCGGGGAGCTGTTTTTT
CDR3 protein: CASSPGTVTGELFF

clone size: -
V gene: TRBV7-3
D gene: -
J gene: TRBJ2-2
CDR3 length: 17
CDR3 DNA: TGTGCCAGCAGCCTACCCGGGTCTGGGCTAGGCACCGGGGAGCTGTTTTTT
CDR3 protein: CASSLPGSGLGTGELFF

clone size: once
V gene: TRBV7-8
D gene: -
J gene: TRBJ2-1
CDR3 length: 12
CDR3 DNA: TGTGCCAGCAGCCCACAGCGACTAGAGCAGTTCTTC
CDR3 protein: CASSPQRLEQFF

clone size: few
V gene: TRBV18
D gene: TRBD1
J gene: TRBJ1-2
CDR3 length: 17
CDR3 DNA: TGTGCCAGCTCACCCGGGACAGGGGGACACGGTGACTATGGCTACACCTTC
CDR3 protein: CASSPGTGGHGDYGYTF

clone size: -
V gene: TRBV6-2/TRBV6-3
D gene: -
J gene: TRBJ2-3
CDR3 length: 16
CDR3 DNA: TGTGCCAGCAGCTCCGAACAGGGAAAACTCGCAGATACGCAGTATTTT
CDR3 protein: CASSSEQGKLADTQYF

clone size: -
V gene: TRBV19
D gene: -
J gene: TRBJ2-2
CDR3 length: 15
CDR3 DNA: TGTGCCAGTAGTATACGGGGGTTTAACACCGGGGAGCTGTTTTTT
CDR3 protein: CASSIRGFNTGELFF

clone size: -
V gene: TRBV7-2
D gene: -
J gene: TRBJ1-1
CDR3 length: 15
CDR3 DNA: TGTGCCAGCAGCTTAGGAAGCCGGATGAACACTGAAGCTTTCTTT
CDR3 protein: CASSLGSRMNTEAFF

clone size: once
V gene: TRBV11-2
D gene: TRBD1
J gene: TRBJ2-2
CDR3 length: 17
CDR3 DNA: TGTGCCAGCAGCTTAGTATCCGGGACAGGTAACACCGGGGAGCTGTTTTTT
CDR3 protein: CASSLVSGTGNTGELFF

clone size: -
V gene: TRBV7-3
D gene: -
J gene: TRBJ2-1
CDR3 length: 13
CDR3 DNA: TGTGCCAGCAGCTCCAGGTCTTACAATGAGCAGTTCTTC
CDR3 protein: CASSSRSYNEQFF

clone size: -
V gene: TRBV7-9
D gene: -
J gene: TRBJ2-1
CDR3 length: 15
CDR3 DNA: TGTGCCAGCAGCTTATTAGCGGCTTCCTACAATGAGCAGTTCTTC
CDR3 protein: CASSLLAASYNEQFF

clone size: -
V gene: TRBV29-1
D gene: -
J gene: TRBJ2-6
CDR3 length: 15
CDR3 DNA: TGCAGCGTTTCTGGGGCCTCCTCTGGGGCCAACGTCCTGACTTTC
CDR3 protein: CSVSGASSGANVLTF

clone size: -
V gene: TRBV12-3/TRBV12-4
D gene: -
J gene: TRBJ2-7
CDR3 length: 13
CDR3 DNA: TGTGCCAGCAGTTTACAGGGGACCTACGAGCAGTACTTC
CDR3 protein: CASSLQGTYEQYF

clone size: -
V gene: TRBV7-2
D gene: -
J gene: TRBJ1-4
CDR3 length: 16
CDR3 DNA: TGTGCCAGCAGCTTCGACAGGCGTTCAACTAATGAAAAACTGTTTTTT
CDR3 protein: CASSFDRRSTNEKLFF

clone size: once
V gene: TRBV6-1
D gene: -
J gene: TRBJ1-4
CDR3 length: 13
CDR3 DNA: TGTGCCAGCAGTGAACGGGTTCCGGAAAAACTGTTTTTT
CDR3 protein: CASSERVPEKLFF

clone size: -
V gene: TRBV2
D gene: TRBD1
J gene: TRBJ2-2
CDR3 length: 14
CDR3 DNA: TGTGCCAGCAGACCTCGGACAGGGACCGGGGAGCTGTTTTTT
CDR3 protein: CASRPRTGTGELFF

clone size: -
V gene: TRBV6-4
D gene: TRBD1
J gene: TRBJ1-5
CDR3 length: 17
CDR3 DNA: TGTGCCAGCAGTGACGTCGAATCGGGACAGCGCAATCAGCCCCAGCATTTT
CDR3 protein: CASSDVESGQRNQPQHF

clone size: -
V gene: TRBV4-2
D gene: TRBD2
J gene: TRBJ2-3
CDR3 length: 17
CDR3 DNA: TGTGCCAGCAGCCGCCCCGGCGGACTAGCGGGAGCAGATACGCAGTATTTT
CDR3 protein: CASSRPGGLAGADTQYF

clone size: -
V gene: TRBV30
D gene: -
J gene: TRBJ1-1
CDR3 length: 14
CDR3 DNA: TGTGCCTGGAGTGTACGAGGGCGGCACACTGAAGCTTTCTTT
CDR3 protein: CAWSVRGRHTEAFF

clone size: few
V gene: TRBV27
D gene: TRBD2
J gene: TRBJ2-7
CDR3 length: 16
CDR3 DNA: TGTGCCAGCAGTTTAAATAGCGGGTATGGATCCTACGAGCAGTACTTC
CDR3 protein: CASSLNSGYGSYEQYF

clone size: once
V gene: TRBV5-4
D gene: TRBD1
J gene: TRBJ1-2
CDR3 length: 14
CDR3 DNA: TGTGCCAGCGTACAGGGGGCGAGTAACTATGGCTACACCTTC
CDR3 protein: CASVQGASNYGYTF

clone size: -
V gene: TRBV24-1
D gene: -
J gene: TRBJ1-3
CDR3 length: 13
CDR3 DNA: TGTGCCACCAGTGATTTGCGCGGAAACACCATATATTTT
CDR3 protein: CATSDLRGNTIYF